This T cell receptor (beta chain) originates from a study of OX40 agonist ivuxolimab in advanced cancers. Across the whole study: Administration of intravenous ivuxolimab to patients occurred every 2 weeks at 0.01 to 10 mg/kg. Patients achieving partial responses numbered three: one hepatocellular carcinoma case and two cutaneous melanoma cases. Notes on the study in general: CD4+ and CD8+ blood T cells expanded clonally by week 6 at 0.1 to 3.0 mg/kg.

A remark on this clone: The antigen is unknown.

TCRdb keeps only in-frame clones here, not all; method: immunoSEQ multiplex PCR. The repertoire includes 45,000 to 55,000 clones, around 94% of them detected once, and 10% to 15% sits in the top ten. The specimen comprised CD4+ or CD8+ T cells sorted from blood, sampled in a trial of the OX40 agonist ivuxolimab. This receptor was identified in an adult with an advanced solid tumor such as melanoma, head and neck, liver or kidney cancer.

The CDR3 DNA reads TGTGCCAGCAGCACCCGACAGGGGAGCACAGATACGCAGTATTTT. This sequence encodes CASSTRQGSTDTQYF. This chain uses TRBV13 with TRBJ2-3; TRBD1 matches at 8 bases. Trimming removed 5 bases from V and 0 bases from J; junction bases left unmatched: 4. Germline CDR1 and CDR2: PRHDT and FYEKMQ (reference sequence). The CDR3 is made up of 15 amino acids.